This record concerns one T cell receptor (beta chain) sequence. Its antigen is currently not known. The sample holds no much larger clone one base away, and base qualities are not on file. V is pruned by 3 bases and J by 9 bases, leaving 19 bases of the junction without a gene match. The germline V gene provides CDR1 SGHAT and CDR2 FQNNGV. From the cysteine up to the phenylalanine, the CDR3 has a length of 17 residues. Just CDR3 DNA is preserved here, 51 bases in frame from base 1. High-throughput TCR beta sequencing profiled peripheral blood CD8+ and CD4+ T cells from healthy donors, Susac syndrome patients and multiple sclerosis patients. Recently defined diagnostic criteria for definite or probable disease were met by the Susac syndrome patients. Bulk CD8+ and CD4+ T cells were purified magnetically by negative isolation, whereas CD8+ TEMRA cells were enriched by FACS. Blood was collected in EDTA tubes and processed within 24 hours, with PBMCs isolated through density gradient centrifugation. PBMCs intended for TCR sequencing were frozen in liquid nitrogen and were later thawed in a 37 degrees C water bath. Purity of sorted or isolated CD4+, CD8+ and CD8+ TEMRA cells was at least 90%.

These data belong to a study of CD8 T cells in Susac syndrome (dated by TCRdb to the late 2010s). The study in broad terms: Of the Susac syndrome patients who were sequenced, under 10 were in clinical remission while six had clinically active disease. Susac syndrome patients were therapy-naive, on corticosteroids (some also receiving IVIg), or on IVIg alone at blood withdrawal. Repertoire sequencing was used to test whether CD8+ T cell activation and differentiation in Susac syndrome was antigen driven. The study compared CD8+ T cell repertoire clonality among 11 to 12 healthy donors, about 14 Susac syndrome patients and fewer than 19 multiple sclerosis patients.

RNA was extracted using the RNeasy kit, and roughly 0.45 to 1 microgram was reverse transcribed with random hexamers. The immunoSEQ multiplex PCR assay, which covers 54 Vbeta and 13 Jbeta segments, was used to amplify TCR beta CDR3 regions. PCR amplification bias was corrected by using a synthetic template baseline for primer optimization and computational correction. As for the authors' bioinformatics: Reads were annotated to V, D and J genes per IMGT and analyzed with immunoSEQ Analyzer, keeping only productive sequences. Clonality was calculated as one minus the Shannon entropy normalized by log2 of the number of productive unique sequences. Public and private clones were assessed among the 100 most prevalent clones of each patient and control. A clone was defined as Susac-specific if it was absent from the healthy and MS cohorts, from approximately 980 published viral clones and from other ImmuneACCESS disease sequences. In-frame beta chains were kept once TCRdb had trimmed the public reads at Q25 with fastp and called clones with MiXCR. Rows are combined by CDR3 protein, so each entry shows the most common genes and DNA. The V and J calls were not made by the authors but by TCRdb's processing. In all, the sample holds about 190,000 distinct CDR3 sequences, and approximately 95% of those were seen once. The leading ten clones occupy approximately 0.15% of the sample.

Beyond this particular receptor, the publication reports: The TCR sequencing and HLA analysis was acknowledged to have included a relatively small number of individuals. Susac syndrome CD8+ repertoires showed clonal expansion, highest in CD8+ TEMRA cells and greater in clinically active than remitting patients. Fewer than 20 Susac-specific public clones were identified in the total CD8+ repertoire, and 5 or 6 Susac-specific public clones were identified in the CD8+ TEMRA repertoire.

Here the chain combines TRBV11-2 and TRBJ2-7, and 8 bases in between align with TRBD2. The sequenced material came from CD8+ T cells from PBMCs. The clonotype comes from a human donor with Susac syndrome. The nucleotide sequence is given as TGTGCCAGCAGCTTCAATCCGGGAGGGCTCGATTCCTCTGGGCAGTACTTC. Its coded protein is CASSFNPGGLDSSGQYF.